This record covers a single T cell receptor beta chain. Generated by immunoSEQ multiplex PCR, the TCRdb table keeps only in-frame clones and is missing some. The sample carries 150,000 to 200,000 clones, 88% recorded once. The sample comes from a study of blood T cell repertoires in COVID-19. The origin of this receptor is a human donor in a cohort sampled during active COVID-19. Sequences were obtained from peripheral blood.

The CDR3 nucleotides are TGTGCCAGCAGTTCCCCCCGGACATCCGCTGGGTACTTC. Its translation is CASSSPRTSAGYF. This chain joins TRBV28 and TRBJ2-7; TRBD1 might be the D (5 bases). Trimming cost V 4 bases and J 12 bases, with 19 bases left between them. Germline V CDR1 and CDR2: MDHEN, SYDVKM. The CDR3 runs 13 residues.